The 22 T cell receptor beta chains in this list originate from one sample, sequenced in a study of beta chain features in type 1 diabetes. The entirety of the isolated RNA underwent reverse transcription, so expressed TCRB transcripts were sequenced. Assay used: immunoSEQ multiplex PCR; TCRdb lists only in-frame clones, some missing. This repertoire shows roughly 380,000 clones, around a fifth found once; its top ten account for about 0.045%. Sequences were obtained from naive CD4+ T cells from blood. These receptors came from a woman younger than 30 in good health.

This clone was seen more than once but under ten times. V and J are TRBV4-2 and TRBJ1-1; tentatively, D is TRBD1 (6 bases). The V gene lost 4 bases and the J gene lost 3 bases, with 21 bases spanning the gap. Germline CDR1 reads LGHNA; CDR2 reads YNFKEQ. The length of the CDR3 is 17 residues. The CDR3 bases are TGTGCCAGCAGCCCAGGGGCGAAGCGAGACAGATACACTGAAGCTTTCTTT. Amino acid sequence: CASSPGAKRDRYTEAFF.

The chain couples TRBV5-1 to TRBJ2-3, with 8 bases aligning to TRBD2. V was clipped by 4 bases and J by 5 bases; unmatched bases: 6. The V gene's germline CDR1 is SGHRS and CDR2 YFSETQ. The CDR3 covers 14 residues. CDR3 nucleotide sequence: TGCGCCAGCAGCCAAGCGGGGGAGCGAGATACGCAGTATTTT. This translates into CASSQAGERDTQYF.

The rearrangement uses TRBV18 and TRBJ1-4; TRBD1 matches at 8 bases. Per germline, CDR1 KGHSH and CDR2 LQKENI. Trimming removed 6 bases from V and 3 bases from J; junction bases left unmatched: 9. The CDR3 consists of 16 residues. Here the CDR3 reads CASSPRQGQANEKLFF. CDR3 bases: TGTGCCAGCTCGCCTCGACAGGGGCAAGCTAATGAAAAACTGTTTTTT.

The rearrangement links TRBV10-3 to TRBJ2-1; TRBD1 aligns across 10 bases. The CDR3 extends over 16 amino acids. The junction had 4 bases not matched to a gene; V was cut back by 2 bases and J by 3 bases. CDR1 and CDR2 (germline): ENHRY, SYGVKD. CDR3 in DNA: TGTGCCATCAGTGAGACGGGACAGGGGATCTACAATGAGCAGTTCTTC. This encodes CAISETGQGIYNEQFF.

V gene TRBV29-1 combines with J gene TRBJ1-1; perhaps TRBD1 as D (5 bases). The V and J ends lost 0 bases and 4 bases respectively, with 9 bases between them. The CDR3 contains 13 residues. From germline, CDR1 is SQVTM and CDR2 ANQGSEA. The CDR3 bases are TGCAGCGTTGAAGATGGGGCGGTCACTGAAGCTTTCTTT. Residues: CSVEDGAVTEAFF.

This clone has just a few counts. This rearrangement joins TRBV27 to TRBJ1-5, with D uncertain. The V end was cut by 6 bases, the J end by 5 bases, with 8 bases between. The length of the CDR3 is 12 residues. Germline assignment: CDR1 MNHEY and CDR2 SMNVEV (reference sequence). CDR3 region: CASRNYDQPQHF. The CDR3 DNA sequence: TGTGCCAGCAGAAACTATGATCAGCCCCAGCATTTT.

This clone showed up just a few times. The chain is built from TRBV5-5 and TRBJ2-1; D possibly corresponds to TRBD2 (8 bases). The V gene's germline CDR1 is SGHKS and CDR2 YYEKEE (reference sequence). The V gene lost 1 base and the J gene lost 9 bases, with 26 bases spanning the gap. The CDR3 sequence is 18 residues long. The CDR3 is CASSLLLISGDREVEQFF. The DNA of the CDR3 is TGTGCCAGCAGCTTGTTGCTCATTAGCGGGGACAGAGAGGTTGAGCAGTTCTTC. Filled out from reference TRBV5-5 and TRBJ2-1, the complete variable domain reads DAGVTQSPTHLIKTRGQQVTLRCSPISGHKSVSWYQQVLGQGPQFIFQYYEKEERGRGNFPDRFSARQFPNYSSELNVNALLLGDSALYLCASSLLLISGDREVEQFFGPGTRLTVL.

This clone was detected only a few times. V and J are TRBV4-2 and TRBJ1-5; 8 nucleotides match TRBD1. The germline V gene encodes CDR1 LGHNA and CDR2 YNFKEQ. The trim removed 2 bases at V and 2 bases at J, leaving 14 bases unmatched. CDR3 length equals 19 residues. The CDR3 here is CASSQQGSTGGLGNQPQHF. CDR3 nucleotide sequence: TGTGCCAGCAGCCAACAGGGGTCAACAGGGGGTTTGGGCAATCAGCCCCAGCATTTT.

V gene TRBV5-1 combines with J gene TRBJ2-7; possibly TRBD2 for D (5 bases). Trimming removed 0 bases at V and 3 bases at J, with 7 bases between. The V gene's germline CDR1 is SGHRS and CDR2 YFSETQ. This CDR3 is built from 13 residues. The DNA for the CDR3 is TGCGCCAGCAGCTTGGGAGGGTTCTACGAGCAGTACTTC. It codes for CASSLGGFYEQYF.

This clone was seen a few times. V gene TRBV9 combines with J gene TRBJ2-7; the match to TRBD2 covers 7 bases. Per germline, CDR1 SGDLS and CDR2 YYNGEE. This CDR3 is 15 amino acids long. J lost 4 bases, V lost 0 bases, and 7 bases had no gene match. The CDR3 sequence is CASSVAPRGDYEQYF. CDR3 nucleotides: TGTGCCAGCAGCGTAGCTCCCCGGGGGGATTACGAGCAGTACTTC. The variable domain in full, completed from reference TRBV9 and TRBJ2-7, reads DSGVTQTPKHLITATGQRVTLRCSPRSGDLSVYWYQQSLDQGLQFLIQYYNGEERAKGNILERFSAQQFPDLHSELNLSSLELGDSALYFCASSVAPRGDYEQYFGPGTRLTVT.

The chain combines TRBV10-3 with TRBJ2-7, with TRBD1 identical over 10 bases. Germline values: CDR1 ENHRY, CDR2 SYGVKD. After removal of 9 bases from V and 2 bases from J, the junction contained 7 bases not matched to a gene. The CDR3 has 14 residues. The CDR3 coding sequence is TGTGCCATTAGAAGGACAGGGGGAGCCTACGAGCAGTACTTC. Its translation: CAIRRTGGAYEQYF.

V gene TRBV5-1 combines with J gene TRBJ2-1, with 14 bases fitting TRBD2. J gave up 8 bases and V 0 bases, and 4 bases lay outside the gene matches. This CDR3 is built from 16 residues. CDR1 SGHRS and CDR2 YFSETQ come from the germline V gene. This chain's CDR3 is CASSLEGTSGGDEQFF. In DNA, the CDR3 is TGCGCCAGCAGCTTGGAGGGGACTAGCGGGGGCGATGAGCAGTTCTTC.

The chain has TRBV9 and TRBJ1-2, with D possibly TRBD1 on 6 matching bases. This CDR3 is built from 18 residues. Germline-derived CDR1 and CDR2 are SGDLS and YYNGEE. Trimming stripped 4 bases from V and 4 bases from J, with 26 bases between. CDR3 in amino acids: CASSPPGHGNLPTYGYTF. CDR3 nucleotide sequence: TGTGCCAGCAGCCCTCCGGGACATGGTAACCTTCCTACCTATGGCTACACCTTC.

Only a few counts were recorded for this clone. DNA for the CDR3: TGTGCCAGTAGTATCCGACAGGGACAACCCAATGAGCAGTTCTTC. Residues: CASSIRQGQPNEQFF. The genes are TRBV19 and TRBJ2-1; 7 bases match TRBD1. V shed 3 bases and J 6 bases; nucleotides not matched to a gene: 8. Germline CDR1 reads LNHDA; CDR2 reads SQIVND (reference sequence). This CDR3 comprises 15 residues.

The CDR3 region is CASSPTRQGIDEQYF. In DNA form, the CDR3 reads TGTGCCAGCTCACCGACGAGACAGGGGATCGACGAGCAGTACTTC. The V gene is TRBV18, the J gene TRBJ2-7, with 8 bases that match TRBD1. V shed 3 bases, J shed 5 bases, and the junction held 9 bases outside the gene matches. The CDR3 extends over 15 amino acids. Germline-derived CDR1 and CDR2 are KGHSH and LQKENI.

The gene calls are TRBV30 and TRBJ1-1, with 8 bases matching TRBD1. Germline V gives CDR1 GTSNPN, CDR2 SVGIG (reference sequence). There are 15 residues in the CDR3. V lost 0 bases, J lost 1 base, and 4 bases stayed unmatched. In nucleotides, the CDR3 is TGTGCCTGGAGTGTAACAGGGGGATCGAACACTGAAGCTTTCTTT. Protein sequence: CAWSVTGGSNTEAFF.

This chain joins TRBV30 and TRBJ1-3; D gene unclear. Germline-derived CDR1 and CDR2 are GTSNPN and SVGIG (reference sequence). There are 11 residues in the CDR3. V dropped 1 base and J dropped 9 bases, with 7 bases sitting between them. Here the CDR3 DNA reads TGTGCCTGGAGTGCCCCCGGCACCATATATTTT. It encodes CAWSAPGTIYF.

J is TRBJ2-3 and V is TRBV9; TRBD2 might be the D (5 bases). Trimming left V 0 bases short and J 0 bases short, with 8 bases between. This CDR3 has 15 amino acids. Per germline, CDR1 SGDLS and CDR2 YYNGEE. The CDR3 DNA reads TGTGCCAGCAGCGTAGGTCGAGGGAGCACAGATACGCAGTATTTT. Translated, it gives CASSVGRGSTDTQYF.

CDR3 in DNA: TGTGCCAGCTCACCACCGGAACTAAACAATGAGCAGTTCTTC. Amino acid sequence: CASSPPELNNEQFF. The chain is built from TRBV18 and TRBJ2-1; D gene unclear. Germline loops: CDR1 KGHSH, CDR2 LQKENI. The CDR3 contains 14 residues. V lost 0 bases, J lost 5 bases, and 8 bases lay in between.

As DNA, the CDR3 is TGTGCCTGGATCCCCCGCGCGGGATCCCCCTTTAATTCACCCCTCCACTTT. Its protein product is CAWIPRAGSPFNSPLHF. The rearrangement links TRBV30 to TRBJ1-6; D gene unclear. V shed 4 bases and J shed 6 bases, with 22 bases lying between them. The CDR3 consists of 17 residues. Germline values: CDR1 GTSNPN, CDR2 SVGIG (reference sequence). The variable domain in full, with the rest retrieved from reference TRBV30 and TRBJ1-6, is SQTIHQWPATLVQPVGSPLSLECTVEGTSNPNLYWYRQAAGRGLQLLFYSVGIGQISSEVPQNLSASRPQDRQFILSSKKLLLSDSGFYLCAWIPRAGSPFNSPLHFGNGTRLTVT.

This clone was picked up a small number of times. CDR3 sequence: CAISEIPGHFANEQFF. The DNA of the CDR3 is TGTGCCATCAGTGAGATCCCGGGTCACTTCGCAAATGAGCAGTTCTTC. J is TRBJ2-1 and V is TRBV10-3; D gene uncertain. Germline lookup yields CDR1 ENHRY and CDR2 SYGVKD. CDR3 length: 16 amino acids. V shed 2 bases and J shed 7 bases, with 18 bases lying between them.

Concerning this clone: This specimen includes other DNA sequences encoding the same CDR3. The chain recombines TRBV5-1 with TRBJ2-7; D may be TRBD2 (5 bases). Trimming stripped 1 base from V and 2 bases from J, with 7 bases between. This CDR3 is built from 13 residues. Germline values: CDR1 SGHRS, CDR2 YFSETQ. This CDR3 reads CASSLTRTYEQYF. The CDR3 nucleotides are TGCGCCAGCAGCTTGACTAGAACCTACGAGCAGTACTTC.